This TCR beta chain is drawn from a study of OX40 agonist ivuxolimab in advanced cancers. The overall study: Across the patients, intravenous ivuxolimab was delivered every 2 weeks at 0.01 to 10 mg/kg. Findings of the study overall: CD4+ and CD8+ blood T cells expanded clonally by week 6 at 0.1 to 3.0 mg/kg. Low levels of normalized T-cell clonal expansion also appeared in some nonresponders.

Clones were read by immunoSEQ multiplex PCR, and TCRdb kept only the in-frame ones, dropping some. The sample consists of approximately 82,000 clones, around 86% of them appearing once. CDR1 is SGHDN, CDR2 FVKESK, per germline. The CDR3 spans 17 residues. The V and J ends lost 0 bases and 3 bases, in that order; junction bases with no gene match: 2. A remark on this clone: The antigen is not known.

The rearrangement links TRBV14 to TRBJ2-1; 13 nucleotides match TRBD2. The sample in question was CD4+ or CD8+ T cells sorted from blood, obtained in a trial of the OX40 agonist ivuxolimab. This TCR was recovered from an adult with an advanced solid tumor such as melanoma, head and neck, liver or kidney cancer. In DNA, the CDR3 is TGTGCCAGCAGCCAAGAGACTAGCGGGAGGTACTACAATGAGCAGTTCTTC. Residues: CASSQETSGRYYNEQFF.